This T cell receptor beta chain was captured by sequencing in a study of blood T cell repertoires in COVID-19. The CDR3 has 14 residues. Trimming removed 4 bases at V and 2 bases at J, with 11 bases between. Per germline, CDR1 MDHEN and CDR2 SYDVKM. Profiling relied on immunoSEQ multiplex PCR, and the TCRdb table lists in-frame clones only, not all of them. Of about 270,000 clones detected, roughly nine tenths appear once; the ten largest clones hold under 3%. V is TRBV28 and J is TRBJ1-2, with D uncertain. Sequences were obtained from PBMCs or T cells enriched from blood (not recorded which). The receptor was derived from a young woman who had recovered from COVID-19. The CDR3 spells CASSSSGLNYGYTF. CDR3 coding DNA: TGTGCCAGCAGTTCCTCGGGTCTAAACTATGGCTACACCTTC.